This TCR beta chain originates from a study of CXCR3-negative and CXCR3-positive naive CD8 T cells. About the research overall: Summed over all libraries, TRB reads came to around 140 million, with about 1.5 +/- 0.3 million per library.

With respect to this clonotype: Its antigen remains unknown.

The TRB cDNA libraries were prepared by 5' RACE with UMI labels. TCRdb re-called the 5' RACE reads; one entry per CDR3 protein, DNA not given. Listed are about 110,000 distinct CDR3 sequences; 0.38% falls within the top ten. Per germline, CDR1 DFQATT and CDR2 SNEGSKA (reference sequence). The CDR3 runs to 15 residues. Study-wide results and caveats: Naive CXCR3-positive and CXCR3-negative cells shared similar TRBV-TRBJ usage, unlike memory cells. Memory CD8+ cells showed much lower diversity, while both naive subsets displayed comparably high diversity. The level of CXCR3 expression partially decreased after cryopreservation; the majority of assays used fresh PBMCs. More hydrophobic TRB CDR3s occurred in CXCR3-positive than in CXCR3-negative naive cells.

The TCR originated in a human donor in good health. Some clones in this sample may be carry-over from other donors' samples. The sequencing sample was made of naive CXCR3+ CD8+ T cells from blood. The subset was: CD45RO-CCR7+CD27+CD95- naive CD8+ T cells expressing CXCR3 (TNR3+). V and J are TRBV20-1 and TRBJ2-7; the D call of TRBD1 rests on TCRdb alone, since no DNA is present to check it. CDR3 sequence: CSAREGTGSSYEQYF.